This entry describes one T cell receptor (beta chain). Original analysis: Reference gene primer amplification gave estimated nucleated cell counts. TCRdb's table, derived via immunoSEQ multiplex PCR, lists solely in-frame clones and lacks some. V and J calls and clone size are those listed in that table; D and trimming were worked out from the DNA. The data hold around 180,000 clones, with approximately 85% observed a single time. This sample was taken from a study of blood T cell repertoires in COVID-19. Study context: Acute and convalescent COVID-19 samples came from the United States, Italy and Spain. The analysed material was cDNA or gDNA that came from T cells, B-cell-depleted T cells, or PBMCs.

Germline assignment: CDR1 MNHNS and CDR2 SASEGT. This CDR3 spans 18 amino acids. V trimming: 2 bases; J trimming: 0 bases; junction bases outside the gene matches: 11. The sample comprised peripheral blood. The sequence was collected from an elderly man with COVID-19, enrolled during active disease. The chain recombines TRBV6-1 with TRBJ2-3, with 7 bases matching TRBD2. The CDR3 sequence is CASSERSGYATSTDTQYF. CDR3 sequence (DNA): TGTGCCAGCAGTGAACGTAGCGGGTACGCTACTAGCACAGATACGCAGTATTTT.